The 11 T cell receptor beta chains reported below all come from one sample, sequenced in a study of blood T cell repertoires in COVID-19. Sequenced by immunoSEQ multiplex PCR; TCRdb stores in-frame clones only, minus some. The sample lists 60,000 or so clones, approximately 82% seen once, with about 3.2% in the top ten. The sequenced sample consisted of peripheral blood. The receptors were sampled from a man between 60 and 75 years old with acute or convalescent COVID-19.

The chain couples TRBV5-1 to TRBJ1-5; maybe TRBD1 (5 bases). The germline V gene has CDR1 SGHRS and CDR2 YFSETQ. This CDR3 spans 13 amino acids. Trimming removed 0 bases at V and 7 bases at J, with 8 bases between. This CDR3 reads CASSLVTGQPQHF. DNA of the CDR3: TGCGCCAGCAGCTTGGTTACAGGACAGCCCCAGCATTTT.

The chain has TRBV5-1 and TRBJ2-7; 10 bases align to TRBD1. CDR3 size: 15 residues. Unmatched junction bases numbered 6, after V lost 4 bases and J lost 2 bases. Germline values: CDR1 SGHRS, CDR2 YFSETQ. CDR3 sequence (DNA): TGCGCCAGCAGCACCGGGACAGGGGCGGCCTACGAGCAGTACTTC. It codes for CASSTGTGAAYEQYF. The whole variable domain, remainder taken from reference TRBV5-1 and TRBJ2-7, is KAGVTQTPRYLIKTRGQQVTLSCSPISGHRSVSWYQQTPGQGLQFLFEYFSETQRNKGNFPGRFSGRQFSNSRSEMNVSTLELGDSALYLCASSTGTGAAYEQYFGPGTRLTVT.

The table lists this clone with a few counts. The rearrangement joins TRBV5-3 to TRBJ2-7; the D gene is possibly TRBD1 (6 bases). TRBV5-3 is sorted into the ORF group, with uncertain function. V was shortened by 1 base and J by 11 bases, with 19 bases between the two germline ends. The CDR3 has 14 amino acids. Here the CDR3 DNA reads TGTGCCAGAAGCTTGCCCCGACCTCCGGACAGAGAGTACTTC. It yields the protein CARSLPRPPDREYF.

The chain carries TRBV19 and TRBJ1-5; D is possibly TRBD1 (5 bases). Germline assignment: CDR1 LNHDA and CDR2 SQIVND (reference sequence). This CDR3 contains 14 residues. The V gene lost 6 bases and the J gene lost 8 bases, with 17 bases spanning the gap. The chain's CDR3 is CASRGDRVWEPQHF. The CDR3 coding sequence is TGTGCCAGTAGAGGAGACAGAGTATGGGAGCCCCAGCATTTT.

V gene TRBV5-6 combines with J gene TRBJ1-2, with 10 bases lining up with TRBD1. V dropped 0 bases and J dropped 6; count of bases not matched to a gene: 11. From germline, CDR1 is SGHDT and CDR2 YYEEEE. This CDR3 contains 17 residues. Written as DNA, the CDR3 is TGTGCCAGCAGCTTGGCCAAGGCGGGACAGGGGAAGAATGGCTACACCTTC. This codes for CASSLAKAGQGKNGYTF.

Only a few counts were recorded for this clone. V is TRBV14 and J is TRBJ2-3; 10 bases line up with TRBD2. The CDR3 covers 16 residues. Germline loops: CDR1 SGHDN, CDR2 FVKESK. The J segment lost 4 bases and the V segment lost 4 bases, leaving 8 bases of the junction unmatched. The CDR3 loop reads CASSPLTSGESDTQYF. Here the CDR3 DNA reads TGTGCCAGCAGCCCGTTAACTAGCGGGGAATCAGATACGCAGTATTTT.

The V and J genes are TRBV7-8 and TRBJ1-1, with D unresolved. This CDR3 region has 14 residues. CDR1 and CDR2 from the germline V gene are SGHVS and FQNEAQ. The V and J ends lost 5 bases and 0 bases respectively, with 10 bases between them. The CDR3 here is CASSPTRLNTEAFF. CDR3 nucleotide sequence: TGTGCCAGCAGCCCTACCCGGTTGAACACTGAAGCTTTCTTT.

This clone was recorded once. The chain joins TRBV4-1 to TRBJ2-6, with D possibly being TRBD2 (5 bases). Germline assignment: CDR1 MGHRA and CDR2 YSYEKL. Between the trimmed V and J ends, which lost 4 bases and 7 bases, there was a span of 14 bases. This CDR3 is built from 15 residues. The CDR3 spells CASSPLLAGANVLTF. CDR3 in DNA: TGCGCCAGCAGCCCCCTCTTGGCGGGCGCCAACGTCCTGACTTTC.

Judged by abundance, this clone is medium-sized (0.01 to 0.1%). The V and J genes are TRBV7-2 and TRBJ2-7; D unclear. Germline V gives CDR1 SGHTA, CDR2 FQGNSA. V dropped 0 bases and J dropped 3 bases, with 6 bases sitting between them. This CDR3 region has 13 residues. The CDR3 reads CASSLAGNYEQYF. Here the CDR3 DNA reads TGTGCCAGCAGCTTAGCGGGCAACTACGAGCAGTACTTC.

The CDR3 reads CASSQGLVGYNEQFF. As DNA, the CDR3 is TGCGCCAGCAGCCAAGGACTAGTTGGATACAATGAGCAGTTCTTC. The V call is TRBV4-1, the J call TRBJ2-1, with a possible D match to TRBD2 (6 bases). The CDR3 has 15 amino acids. Germline CDR1 is MGHRA and CDR2 is YSYEKL. The V and J ends lost 1 base and 4 bases respectively, with 11 bases between them.

This chain links TRBV6-6 with TRBJ1-2; no firm D call. Trimming removed 6 bases from V and 0 bases from J, with 5 bases in between. This CDR3 has 12 residues. Germline V CDR1 and CDR2: MNHNY, SVGAGI (reference sequence). The CDR3 region has the DNA TGTGCCAGCAGCCCAGCTAACTATGGCTACACCTTC. This sequence encodes CASSPANYGYTF.